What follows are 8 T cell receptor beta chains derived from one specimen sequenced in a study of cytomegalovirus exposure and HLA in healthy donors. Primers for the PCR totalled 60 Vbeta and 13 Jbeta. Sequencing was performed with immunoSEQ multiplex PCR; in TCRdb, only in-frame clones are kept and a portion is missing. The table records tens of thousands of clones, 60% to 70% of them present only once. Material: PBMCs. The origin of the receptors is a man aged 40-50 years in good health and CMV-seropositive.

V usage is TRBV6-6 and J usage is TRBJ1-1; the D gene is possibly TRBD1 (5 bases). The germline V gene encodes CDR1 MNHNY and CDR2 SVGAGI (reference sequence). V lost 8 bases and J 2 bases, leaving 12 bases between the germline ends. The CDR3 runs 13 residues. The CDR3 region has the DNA TGTGCCAGCGGCGGCAGGGTCAACACTGAAGCTTTCTTT. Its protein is CASGGRVNTEAFF.

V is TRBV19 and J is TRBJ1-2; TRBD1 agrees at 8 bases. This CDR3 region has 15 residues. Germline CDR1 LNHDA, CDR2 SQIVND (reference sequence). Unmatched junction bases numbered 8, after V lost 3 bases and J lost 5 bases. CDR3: CASSIPADRAYGYTF. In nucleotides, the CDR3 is TGTGCCAGTAGTATCCCCGCGGACAGGGCTTATGGCTACACCTTC.

CDR3 sequence reads: CASSLAGHIDQPQHF. CDR3 DNA: TGCGCCAGCAGCTTGGCGGGTCATATCGATCAGCCCCAGCATTTT. The rearrangement joins TRBV5-1 to TRBJ1-5; no clear D gene. The CDR3 has 15 residues. The germline V and J ends were trimmed by 0 bases and 5 bases, with 12 bases remaining between them. Germline-derived CDR1 and CDR2 are SGHRS and YFSETQ.

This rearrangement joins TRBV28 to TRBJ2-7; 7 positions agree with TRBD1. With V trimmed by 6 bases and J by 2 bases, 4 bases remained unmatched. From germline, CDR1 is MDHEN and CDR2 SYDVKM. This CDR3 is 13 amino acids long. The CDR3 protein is CASRTGFAYEQYF. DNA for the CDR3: TGTGCCAGCAGGACAGGGTTTGCCTACGAGCAGTACTTC.

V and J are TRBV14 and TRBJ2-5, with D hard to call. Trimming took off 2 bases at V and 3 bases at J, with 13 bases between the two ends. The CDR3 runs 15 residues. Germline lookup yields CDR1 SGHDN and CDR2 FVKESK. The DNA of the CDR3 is TGTGCCAGCAGCCAATTCCCTAGGAAGGAAGAGACCCAGTACTTC. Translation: CASSQFPRKEETQYF.

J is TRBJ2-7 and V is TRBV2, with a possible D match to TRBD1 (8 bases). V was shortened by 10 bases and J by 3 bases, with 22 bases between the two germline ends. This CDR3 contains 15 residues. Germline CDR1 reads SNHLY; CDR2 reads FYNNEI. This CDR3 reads CAILYRGGDNYEQYF. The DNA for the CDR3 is TGTGCCATTCTATACAGGGGGGGGGATAACTACGAGCAGTACTTC.

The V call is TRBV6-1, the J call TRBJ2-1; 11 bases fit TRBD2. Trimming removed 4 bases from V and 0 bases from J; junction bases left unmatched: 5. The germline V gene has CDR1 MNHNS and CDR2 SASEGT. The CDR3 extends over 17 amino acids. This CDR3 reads CASSVSGGASSYNEQFF. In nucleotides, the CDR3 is TGTGCCAGCAGTGTTAGCGGGGGGGCAAGCTCCTACAATGAGCAGTTCTTC.

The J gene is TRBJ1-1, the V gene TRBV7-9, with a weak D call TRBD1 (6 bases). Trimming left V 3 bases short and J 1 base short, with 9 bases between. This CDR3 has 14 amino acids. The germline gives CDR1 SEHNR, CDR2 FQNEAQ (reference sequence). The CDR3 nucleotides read TGTGCCAGCAGCTTGACAGGTCCGAACACTGAAGCTTTCTTT. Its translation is CASSLTGPNTEAFF.